The sample holds a few counts of the clone carrying this TCR beta chain. Donors were all healthy Caucasians. The cDNA had a unique molecular identifier and a template-switch universal primer site. TCRdb passed the 5' RACE reads through MiXCR, listing each CDR3 protein once. In the table there are about 240,000 distinct CDR3 sequences, about 13% of which are singletons. This sample stems from a study of identical twins. These data were also filed under a second study, of yellow fever vaccine responses in identical twins.

The source is a woman aged 18-35 years in good health. The sequenced material came from memory (CD45RO+) T cells sorted from blood.

The chain's CDR3 is CATSDPGQGVYEQYF. Written as DNA, the CDR3 is TGTGCCACCAGTGACCCGGGACAGGGTGTATACGAGCAGTACTTC. The chain employs TRBV24-1 and TRBJ2-7; TRBD1 matches at 9 bases. J gave up 4 bases and V 4 bases, and 7 bases lay outside the gene matches. The CDR3 is 15 residues long. CDR1 KGHDR and CDR2 SFDVKD come from the germline V gene.